The following is a T cell receptor (beta chain) sequence with its context. The antigen is unknown. The data were obtained in a study of cytomegalovirus exposure and HLA in healthy donors. Amplification used 60 Vbeta primers and 13 Jbeta primers. Clones were sequenced by immunoSEQ multiplex PCR, and TCRdb holds only the in-frame ones, with some missing. The sample includes about 86,000 clones, 79% of them seen just once. This CDR3 is built from 15 residues. Study-level results: Later genetic work tied a missense DCLRE1C variant to beta-chain V and J trimming. Earlier results showed most TCR beta V segments being productive about 90% or about 30% of the time. Other equally common chains were less clonally expanded than HLA-associated TCR beta chains, a later analysis showed.

This receptor was identified in a woman aged 40 to 50 in good health and CMV-seropositive. The sample was PBMCs. The chain combines TRBV21-1 with TRBJ2-7; TRBD1 is taken as the D call from the table, unchecked against the DNA. TRBV21-1 is termed a pseudogene. CDR3 residues: CASSKGTGTPYEQYF. The CDR3 region has the DNA TGTGCCAGCAGCAAGGGGACAGGGACTCCTTACGAGCAGTACTTC.